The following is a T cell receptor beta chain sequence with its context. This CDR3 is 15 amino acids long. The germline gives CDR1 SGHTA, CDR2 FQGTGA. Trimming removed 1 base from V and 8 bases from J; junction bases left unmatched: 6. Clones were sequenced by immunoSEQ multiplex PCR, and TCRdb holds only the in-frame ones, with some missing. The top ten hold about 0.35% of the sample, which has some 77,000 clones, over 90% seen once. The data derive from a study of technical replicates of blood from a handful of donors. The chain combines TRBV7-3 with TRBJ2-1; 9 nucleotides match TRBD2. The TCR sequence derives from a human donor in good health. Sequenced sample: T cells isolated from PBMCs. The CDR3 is CASSLNSGSVDEQFF. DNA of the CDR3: TGTGCCAGCAGCTTAAATAGCGGGAGTGTGGATGAGCAGTTCTTC.